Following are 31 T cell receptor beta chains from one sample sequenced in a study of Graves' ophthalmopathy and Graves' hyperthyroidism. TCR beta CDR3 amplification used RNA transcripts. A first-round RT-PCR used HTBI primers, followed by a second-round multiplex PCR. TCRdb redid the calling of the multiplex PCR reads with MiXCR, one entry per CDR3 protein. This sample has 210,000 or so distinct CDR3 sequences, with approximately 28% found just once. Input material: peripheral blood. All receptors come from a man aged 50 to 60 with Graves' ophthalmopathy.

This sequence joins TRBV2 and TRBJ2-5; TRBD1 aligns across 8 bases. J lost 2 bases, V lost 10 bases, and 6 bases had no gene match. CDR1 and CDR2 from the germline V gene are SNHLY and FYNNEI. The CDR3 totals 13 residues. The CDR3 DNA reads TGTGCCACTACCGGGACAGGTCAAGAGACCCAGTACTTC. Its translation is CATTGTGQETQYF.

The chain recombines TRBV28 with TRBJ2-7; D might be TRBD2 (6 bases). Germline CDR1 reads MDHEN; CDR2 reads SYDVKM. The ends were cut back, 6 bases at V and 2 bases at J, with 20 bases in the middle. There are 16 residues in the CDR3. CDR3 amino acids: CASRRDTGTFTYEQYF. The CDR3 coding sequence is TGTGCCAGCAGAAGAGATACCGGGACTTTTACCTACGAGCAGTACTTC.

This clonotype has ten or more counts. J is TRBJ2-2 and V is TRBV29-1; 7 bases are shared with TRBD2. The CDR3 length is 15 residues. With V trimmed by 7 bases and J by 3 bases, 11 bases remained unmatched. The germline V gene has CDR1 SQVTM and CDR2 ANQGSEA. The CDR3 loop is CSARGLAGDTGELFF. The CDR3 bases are TGCAGCGCCCGAGGGCTGGCGGGAGACACCGGGGAGCTGTTTTTT.

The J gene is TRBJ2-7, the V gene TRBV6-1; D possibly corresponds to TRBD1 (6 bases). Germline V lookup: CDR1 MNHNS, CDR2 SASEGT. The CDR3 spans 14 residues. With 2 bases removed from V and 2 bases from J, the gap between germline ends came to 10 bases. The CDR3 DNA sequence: TGTGCCAGCAGTGAATTCGGACAGCCCTACGAGCAGTACTTC. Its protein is CASSEFGQPYEQYF.

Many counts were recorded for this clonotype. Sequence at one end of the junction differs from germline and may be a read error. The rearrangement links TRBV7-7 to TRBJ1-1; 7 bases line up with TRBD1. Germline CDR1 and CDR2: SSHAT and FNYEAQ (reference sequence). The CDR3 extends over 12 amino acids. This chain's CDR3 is CASSSQGPWAFF. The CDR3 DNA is TGTGCTAGCAGCTCACAGGGGCCGTGGGCTTTCTTT. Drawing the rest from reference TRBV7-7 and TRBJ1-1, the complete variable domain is GAGVSQSPRYKVTKRGQDVTLRCDPISSHATLYWYQQALGQGPEFLTYFNYEAQPDKSGLPSDRFSAERPEGSISTLTIQRTEQRDSAMYRCASSSQGPWAFFGQGTRLTVV.

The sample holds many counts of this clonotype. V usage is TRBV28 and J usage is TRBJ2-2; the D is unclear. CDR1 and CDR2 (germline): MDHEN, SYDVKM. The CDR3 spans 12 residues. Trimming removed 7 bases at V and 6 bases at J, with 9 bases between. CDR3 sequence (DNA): TGTGCCAGCACTCTGGGTCCCGGGGAGCTGTTTTTT. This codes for CASTLGPGELFF.

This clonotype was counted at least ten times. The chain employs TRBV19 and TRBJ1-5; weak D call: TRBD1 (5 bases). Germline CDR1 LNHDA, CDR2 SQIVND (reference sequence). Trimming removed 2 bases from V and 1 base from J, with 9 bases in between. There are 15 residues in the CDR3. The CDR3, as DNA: TGTGCCAGTAGTATAATGGGGGAGAGCAATCAGCCCCAGCATTTT. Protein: CASSIMGESNQPQHF. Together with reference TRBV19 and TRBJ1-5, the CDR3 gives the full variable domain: DGGITQSPKYLFRKEGQNVTLSCEQNLNHDAMYWYRQDPGQGLRLIYYSQIVNDFQKGDIAEGYSVSREKKESFPLTVTSAQKNPTAFYLCASSIMGESNQPQHFGDGTRLSIL.

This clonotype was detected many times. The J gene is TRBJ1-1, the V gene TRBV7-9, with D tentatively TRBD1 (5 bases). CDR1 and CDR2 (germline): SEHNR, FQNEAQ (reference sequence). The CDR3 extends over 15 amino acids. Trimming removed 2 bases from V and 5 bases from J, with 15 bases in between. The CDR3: CASSLPSTDLTEAFF. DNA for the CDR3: TGTGCCAGCAGCTTACCGTCGACAGATCTTACTGAAGCTTTCTTT.

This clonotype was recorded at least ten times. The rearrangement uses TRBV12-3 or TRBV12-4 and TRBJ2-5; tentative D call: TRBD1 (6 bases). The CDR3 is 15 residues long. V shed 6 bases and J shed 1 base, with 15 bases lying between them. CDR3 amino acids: CASSAQQGPQETQYF. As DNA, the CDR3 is TGTGCCAGCAGCGCCCAACAGGGCCCCCAAGAGACCCAGTACTTC.

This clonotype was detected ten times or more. The CDR3 here is CAIGPSRGGEELFF. In DNA form, the CDR3 reads TGTGCCATCGGCCCCAGTAGGGGGGGTGAGGAGCTGTTTTTT. The V call is TRBV10-3, the J call TRBJ2-2; possibly TRBD2 for D (7 bases). The CDR3 consists of 14 residues. V lost 8 bases and J lost 10, with 20 bases in between. In germline, CDR1 is ENHRY, CDR2 SYGVKD.

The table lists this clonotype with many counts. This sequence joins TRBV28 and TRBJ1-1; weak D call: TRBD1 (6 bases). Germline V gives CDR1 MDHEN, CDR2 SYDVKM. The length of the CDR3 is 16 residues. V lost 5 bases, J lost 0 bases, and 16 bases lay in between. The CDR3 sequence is CASSSPSGAMNTEAFF. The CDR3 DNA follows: TGTGCCAGCAGTAGCCCCTCAGGGGCAATGAACACTGAAGCTTTCTTT.

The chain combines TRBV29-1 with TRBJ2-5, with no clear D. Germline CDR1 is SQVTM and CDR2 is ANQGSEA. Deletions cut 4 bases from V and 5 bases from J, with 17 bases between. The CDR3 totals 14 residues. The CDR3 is CSVALGSSRETQYF. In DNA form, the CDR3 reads TGCAGCGTTGCTCTCGGATCCTCACGGGAGACCCAGTACTTC.

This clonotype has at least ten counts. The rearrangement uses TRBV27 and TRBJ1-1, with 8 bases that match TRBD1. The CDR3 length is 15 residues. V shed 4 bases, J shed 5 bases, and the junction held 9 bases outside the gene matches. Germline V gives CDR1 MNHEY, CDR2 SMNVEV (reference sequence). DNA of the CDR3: TGTGCCAGCAGTTCCGGACAGGGAGGTTATACTGAAGCTTTCTTT. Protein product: CASSSGQGGYTEAFF.

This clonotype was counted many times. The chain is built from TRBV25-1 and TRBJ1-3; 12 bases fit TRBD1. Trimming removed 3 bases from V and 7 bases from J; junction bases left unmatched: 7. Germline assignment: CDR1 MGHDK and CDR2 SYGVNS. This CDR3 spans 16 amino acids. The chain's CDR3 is CASSDYRDRGRNTIYF. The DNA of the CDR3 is TGTGCCAGCAGTGACTACCGGGACAGGGGGCGTAACACCATATATTTT.

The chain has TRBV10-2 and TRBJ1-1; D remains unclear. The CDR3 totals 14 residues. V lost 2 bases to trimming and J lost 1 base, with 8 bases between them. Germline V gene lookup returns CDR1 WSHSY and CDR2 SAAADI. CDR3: CASSEVGGNTEAFF. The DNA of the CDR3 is TGCGCCAGCAGTGAGGTAGGAGGGAACACTGAAGCTTTCTTT.

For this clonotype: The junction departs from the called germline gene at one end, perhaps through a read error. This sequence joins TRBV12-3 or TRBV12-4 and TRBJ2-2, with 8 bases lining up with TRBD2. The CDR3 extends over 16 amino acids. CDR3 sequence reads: CASGFDPGGDTGELFF. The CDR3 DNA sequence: TGTGCCAGCGGTTTTGATCCGGGAGGGGACACCGGGGAGCTGTTTTTT.

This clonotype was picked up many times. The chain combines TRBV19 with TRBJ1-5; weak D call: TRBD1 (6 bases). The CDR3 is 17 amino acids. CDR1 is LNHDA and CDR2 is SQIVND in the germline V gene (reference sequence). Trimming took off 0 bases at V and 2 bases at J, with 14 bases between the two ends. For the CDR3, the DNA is TGTGCCAGTAGTATAGACCCACAGGGAGCCGGCAATCAGCCCCAGCATTTT. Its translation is CASSIDPQGAGNQPQHF.

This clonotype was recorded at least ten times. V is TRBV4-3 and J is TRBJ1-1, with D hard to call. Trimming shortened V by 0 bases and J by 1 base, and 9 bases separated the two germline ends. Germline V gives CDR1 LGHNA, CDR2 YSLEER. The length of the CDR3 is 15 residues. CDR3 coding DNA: TGCGCCAGCAGCCAAGAGGGGAGGTCGAACACTGAAGCTTTCTTT. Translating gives CASSQEGRSNTEAFF.

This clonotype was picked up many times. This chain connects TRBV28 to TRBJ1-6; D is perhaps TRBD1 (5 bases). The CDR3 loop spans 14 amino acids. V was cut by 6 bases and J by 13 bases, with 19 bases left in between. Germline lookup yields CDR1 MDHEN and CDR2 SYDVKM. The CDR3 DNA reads TGTGCCAGCAGGTCCGGGACTGTGGTCAACCCCCTCCACTTT. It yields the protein CASRSGTVVNPLHF. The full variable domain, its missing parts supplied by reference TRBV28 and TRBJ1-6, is DVKVTQSSRYLVKRTGEKVFLECVQDMDHENMFWYRQDPGLGLRLIYFSYDVKMKEKGDIPEGYSVSREKKERFSLILESASTNQTSMYLCASRSGTVVNPLHFGNGTRLTVT.

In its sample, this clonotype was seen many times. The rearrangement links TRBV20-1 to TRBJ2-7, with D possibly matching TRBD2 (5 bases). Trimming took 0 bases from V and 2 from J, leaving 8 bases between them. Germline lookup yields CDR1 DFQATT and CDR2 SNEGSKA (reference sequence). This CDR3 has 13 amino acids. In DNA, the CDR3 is TGCAGTGCTAGAGATATGAGGGCCTACGAGCAGTACTTC. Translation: CSARDMRAYEQYF.

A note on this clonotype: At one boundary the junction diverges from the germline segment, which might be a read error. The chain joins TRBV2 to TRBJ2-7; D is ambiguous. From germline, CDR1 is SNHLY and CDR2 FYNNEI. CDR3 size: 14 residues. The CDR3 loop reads CASSKAKTSYEQYF. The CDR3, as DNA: TGTGCCAGCAGTAAAGCGAAGACAAGCTATGAGCAGTACTTC.

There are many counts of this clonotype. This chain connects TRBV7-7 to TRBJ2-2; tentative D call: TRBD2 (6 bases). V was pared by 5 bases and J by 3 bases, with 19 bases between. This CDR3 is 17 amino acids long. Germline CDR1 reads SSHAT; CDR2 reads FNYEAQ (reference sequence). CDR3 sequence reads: CASSVDGGSGDTGELFF. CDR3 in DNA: TGTGCCAGCAGCGTAGATGGCGGGTCGGGGGACACCGGGGAGCTGTTTTTT. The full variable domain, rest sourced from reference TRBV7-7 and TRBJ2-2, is GAGVSQSPRYKVTKRGQDVTLRCDPISSHATLYWYQQALGQGPEFLTYFNYEAQPDKSGLPSDRFSAERPEGSISTLTIQRTEQRDSAMYRCASSVDGGSGDTGELFFGEGSRLTVL.

CDR3 sequence reads: CASSPRDRIIHEQYF. Here the CDR3 DNA reads TGTGCCAGCAGCCCCCGGGACAGGATAATCCACGAGCAGTACTTC. The V gene is TRBV3-1, the J gene TRBJ2-7; 8 bases map to TRBD1. V was pared by 4 bases and J by 5 bases, with 10 bases of the junction left unmatched. This CDR3 has 15 residues. The V gene's germline CDR1 is LGHDT and CDR2 YNNKEL (reference sequence).

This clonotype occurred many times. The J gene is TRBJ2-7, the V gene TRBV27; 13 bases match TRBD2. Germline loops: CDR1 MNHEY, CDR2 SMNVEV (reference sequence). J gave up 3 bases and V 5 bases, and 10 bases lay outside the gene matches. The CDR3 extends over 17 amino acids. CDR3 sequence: CASSTWTSGSPFYEQYF. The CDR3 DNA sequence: TGTGCCAGCAGTACTTGGACTAGCGGGAGCCCCTTCTACGAGCAGTACTTC.

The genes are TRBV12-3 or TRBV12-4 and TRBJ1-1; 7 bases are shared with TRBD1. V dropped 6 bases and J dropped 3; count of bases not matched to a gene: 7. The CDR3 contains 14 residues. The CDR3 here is CASSRATGDTEAFF. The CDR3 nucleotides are TGTGCCAGCAGCCGTGCTACAGGGGACACTGAAGCTTTCTTT.

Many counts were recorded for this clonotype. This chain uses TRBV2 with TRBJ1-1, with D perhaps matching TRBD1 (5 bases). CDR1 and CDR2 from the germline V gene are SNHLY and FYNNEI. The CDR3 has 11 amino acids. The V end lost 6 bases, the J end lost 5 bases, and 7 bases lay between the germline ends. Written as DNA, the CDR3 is TGTGCCAGCAGACAGGCGACTGAAGCTTTCTTT. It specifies CASRQATEAFF.

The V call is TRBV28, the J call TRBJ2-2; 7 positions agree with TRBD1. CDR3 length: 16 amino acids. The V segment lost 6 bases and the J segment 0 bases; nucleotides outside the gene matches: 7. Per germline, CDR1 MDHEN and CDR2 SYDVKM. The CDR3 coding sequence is TGTGCCAGCAGGGGAGCCGGGACAGCGAACACCGGGGAGCTGTTTTTT. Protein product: CASRGAGTANTGELFF.

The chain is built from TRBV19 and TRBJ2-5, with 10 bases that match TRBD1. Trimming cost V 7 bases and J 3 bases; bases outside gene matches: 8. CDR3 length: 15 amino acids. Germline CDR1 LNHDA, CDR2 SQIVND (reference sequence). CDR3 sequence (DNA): TGTGCCAGTACTTCCCCGGGACAGGGGAAAGAGACCCAGTACTTC. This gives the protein CASTSPGQGKETQYF.

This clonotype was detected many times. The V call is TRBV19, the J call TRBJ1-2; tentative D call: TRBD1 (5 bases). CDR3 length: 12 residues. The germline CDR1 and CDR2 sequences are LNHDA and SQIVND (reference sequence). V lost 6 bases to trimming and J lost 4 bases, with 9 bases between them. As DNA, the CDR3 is TGTGCCAGTAGAGGGGTCAGCTATGGCTACACCTTC. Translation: CASRGVSYGYTF.

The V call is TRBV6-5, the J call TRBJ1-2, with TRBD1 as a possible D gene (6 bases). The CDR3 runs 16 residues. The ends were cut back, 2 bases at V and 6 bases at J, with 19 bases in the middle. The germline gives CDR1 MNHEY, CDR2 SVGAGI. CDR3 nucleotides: TGTGCCAGCAGTTACGCAACAGGGTTCACTAGCCATGGCTACACCTTC. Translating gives CASSYATGFTSHGYTF.

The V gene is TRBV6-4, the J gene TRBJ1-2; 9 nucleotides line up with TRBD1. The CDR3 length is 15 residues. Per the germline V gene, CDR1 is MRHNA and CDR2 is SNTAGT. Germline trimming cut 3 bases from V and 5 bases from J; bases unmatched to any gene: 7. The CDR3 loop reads CASSETGGEWYGYTF. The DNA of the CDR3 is TGTGCCAGCAGTGAGACAGGGGGTGAATGGTATGGCTACACCTTC.